Each of the 13 T cell receptor beta chains below was sequenced from the same sample in a study of T-cell memory formation after mild COVID-19. TCRdb ran MiXCR on the 5' RACE reads and lists one entry per CDR3 protein. The table shows roughly 480,000 distinct CDR3 sequences, with roughly 25% occurring only once. The sequenced sample consisted of PBMCs or a T cell subset sorted from them (not recorded which). The receptor source for this set is an adult woman who had mild COVID-19 (a few samples of this study predate the infection). Cell type and time point are not known.

The chain is built from TRBV5-1 and TRBJ2-7, with D maybe TRBD2 (7 bases). The V end was cut by 1 base, the J end by 2 bases, with 13 bases between. Germline CDR1 SGHRS, CDR2 YFSETQ. The CDR3 sequence is 15 residues long. The chain's CDR3 is CASSLIDGGPYEQYF. For the CDR3, the DNA is TGCGCCAGCAGCTTGATTGACGGGGGGCCCTACGAGCAGTACTTC.

This clonotype occurred a few times. The genes are TRBV4-3 and TRBJ2-3, with 10 bases identical to TRBD2. This CDR3 spans 16 amino acids. The V and J ends lost 3 bases and 2 bases, in that order; junction bases with no gene match: 5. Per the germline V gene, CDR1 is LGHNA and CDR2 is YSLEER. The CDR3 DNA follows: TGCGCCAGCAGCCACAGGCTAGCGGGAGACACAGATACGCAGTATTTT. It translates to CASSHRLAGDTDTQYF.

This rearrangement joins TRBV6-1 to TRBJ1-5, with TRBD1 identical over 7 bases. This CDR3 spans 18 amino acids. V was clipped by 6 bases and J by 0 bases; unmatched bases: 14. CDR1 is MNHNS, CDR2 SASEGT, per germline. DNA for the CDR3: TGTGCCAGCAGCGCAGGGACAGCGAATTTAATTAGCAATCAGCCCCAGCATTTT. This codes for CASSAGTANLISNQPQHF.

The chain uses TRBV7-9 and TRBJ2-5, with D perhaps matching TRBD2 (5 bases). Trimming stripped 5 bases from V and 10 bases from J, with 11 bases between. The V gene's germline CDR1 is SEHNR and CDR2 FQNEAQ (reference sequence). The CDR3 is made up of 11 amino acids. DNA for the CDR3: TGTGCCAGCAGCCTCACTAGAATCCAGTACTTC. This sequence encodes CASSLTRIQYF.

This clonotype was counted between two and nine times. The rearrangement links TRBV6-6 to TRBJ2-1; D unclear. The CDR3 consists of 14 residues. Looked up from germline, CDR1 is MNHNY and CDR2 is SVGAGI (reference sequence). Trimming took off 2 bases at V and 0 bases at J, with 5 bases between the two ends. This CDR3 is CASSYQHSYNEQFF. CDR3 coding DNA: TGTGCCAGCAGTTACCAGCACTCCTACAATGAGCAGTTCTTC.

The J gene is TRBJ2-3, the V gene TRBV7-8; D remains unclear. This CDR3 has 14 amino acids. Trimming cost V 0 bases and J 5 bases, with 9 bases left between them. Germline values: CDR1 SGHVS, CDR2 FQNEAQ. CDR3 DNA: TGTGCCAGCAGCTTAGCCCGATTTGGAGATACGCAGTATTTT. Translated, it gives CASSLARFGDTQYF.

V usage is TRBV4-1 and J usage is TRBJ2-2, with a possible D match to TRBD2 (5 bases). V lost 7 bases to trimming and J lost 0 bases, with 9 bases between them. CDR1 MGHRA and CDR2 YSYEKL come from the germline V gene. CDR3 length: 14 residues. The CDR3 DNA reads as TGCGCCAGCAAGTTGGGAGCGAACACCGGGGAGCTGTTTTTT. Translating gives CASKLGANTGELFF.

The chain employs TRBV7-2 and TRBJ2-1, with 11 bases identical to TRBD2. This CDR3 contains 19 residues. The germline CDR1 and CDR2 sequences are SGHTA and FQGNSA. Germline trimming cut 1 base from V and 6 bases from J; bases unmatched to any gene: 14. The CDR3 loop is CASSLGGLAGGGSLNEQFF. CDR3 DNA sequence: TGTGCCAGCAGCTTAGGGGGTCTAGCGGGAGGAGGCTCCCTCAATGAGCAGTTCTTC.

The rearrangement uses TRBV7-8 and TRBJ2-2; D is undetermined. CDR1 SGHVS and CDR2 FQNEAQ come from the germline V gene. The CDR3 has 13 residues. Trimming left V 2 bases short and J 7 bases short, with 8 bases between. Written as DNA, the CDR3 is TGTGCCAGCAGCTTAAGGGCAGGCGGGGAGCTGTTTTTT. Amino acids: CASSLRAGGELFF.

This clonotype was picked up a small number of times. The rearrangement joins TRBV15 to TRBJ1-5; no clear D gene. V lost 3 bases, J lost 7 bases, and 13 bases lay in between. CDR1 LNHNV and CDR2 YYDKDF come from the germline V gene (reference sequence). This CDR3 is built from 14 residues. The CDR3 reads CATSRDSANQPQHF. CDR3 nucleotides: TGTGCCACCAGCAGGGATTCGGCAAACCAGCCCCAGCATTTT.

This clonotype was recorded only once. The chain carries TRBV15 and TRBJ1-3; TRBD1 aligns across 9 bases. The V gene end was trimmed by 0 bases and the J gene end by 10 bases; junction bases not matched to a gene: 7. Germline assignment: CDR1 LNHNV and CDR2 YYDKDF (reference sequence). The CDR3 covers 15 residues. The CDR3 region is CATSRDRRQGETIYF. For the CDR3, the DNA is TGTGCCACCAGCAGAGATCGGAGACAGGGGGAGACCATATATTTT.

This chain links TRBV15 with TRBJ2-2; D remains unclear. The CDR3 totals 16 residues. Germline lookup yields CDR1 LNHNV and CDR2 YYDKDF (reference sequence). Trimming pared 2 bases from V and 4 bases from J, leaving 14 bases between. The DNA for the CDR3 is TGTGCCACCAGCAGATCTCTGGGCGTATCCACCGGGGAGCTGTTTTTT. Amino acid sequence: CATSRSLGVSTGELFF.

The chain is built from TRBV5-1 and TRBJ1-1; the match to TRBD1 covers 7 bases. The V gene end was trimmed by 2 bases and the J gene end by 2 bases; junction bases not matched to a gene: 12. CDR3 length: 17 residues. From germline, CDR1 is SGHRS and CDR2 YFSETQ. CDR3 nucleotides: TGCGCCAGCAGCTTTGGGACAGCCTCTCTGGGAAACACTGAAGCTTTCTTT. This codes for CASSFGTASLGNTEAFF.